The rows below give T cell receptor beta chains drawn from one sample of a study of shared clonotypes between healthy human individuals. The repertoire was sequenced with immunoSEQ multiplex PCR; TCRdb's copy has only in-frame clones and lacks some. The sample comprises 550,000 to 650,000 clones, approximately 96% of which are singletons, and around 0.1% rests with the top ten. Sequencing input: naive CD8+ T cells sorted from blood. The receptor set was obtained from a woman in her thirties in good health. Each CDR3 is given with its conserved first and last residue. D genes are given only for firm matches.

CASSPSGTASYEQYF,TGTGCCAGCAGCCCCAGCGGGACCGCCTCCTACGAGCAGTACTTC,TRBJ2-7,TRBD2,TRBV9
CASSGGVVAAGELFF,TGTGCCAGCAGCGGCGGCGTGGTCGCGGCCGGGGAGCTGTTTTTT,TRBJ2-2,NA,TRBV5-4
CASDDRGREYGYTF,TGTGCCAGTGACGACAGGGGGCGCGAGTATGGCTACACCTTC,TRBJ1-2,TRBD1,TRBV6-6
CASSQELLTDTQYF,TGCGCCAGCAGCCAAGAACTCCTCACAGATACGCAGTATTTT,TRBJ2-3,NA,TRBV4-1
CASSFPGQGYNEQFF,TGTGCCAGCAGTTTCCCGGGACAGGGTTACAATGAGCAGTTCTTC,TRBJ2-1,TRBD1,TRBV28
CATSSGRADTQYF,TGTGCCACCAGCAGTGGGCGAGCAGATACGCAGTATTTT,TRBJ2-3,NA,TRBV15
CASSLRESSYNEQFF,TGTGCCAGCAGTTTACGGGAGAGCTCCTACAATGAGCAGTTCTTC,TRBJ2-1,NA,TRBV27
CASSQDVSGASYEQYF,TGCGCCAGCAGCCAAGATGTTTCAGGGGCCTCCTACGAGCAGTACTTC,TRBJ2-7,NA,TRBV4-1
CASLGTSGRWAVQFF,TGTGCCAGCCTCGGGACTAGCGGGCGCTGGGCGGTGCAGTTCTTC,TRBJ2-1,TRBD2,TRBV2
CASELTGAYGYTF,TGTGCCAGCGAACTGACAGGCGCCTATGGCTACACCTTC,TRBJ1-2,NA,TRBV6-1